Listed below are T cell receptor beta chains from one sample, sequenced in a study of cytomegalovirus exposure and HLA in healthy donors. The protocol was immunoSEQ multiplex PCR, while the TCRdb copy is restricted to in-frame clones and leaves out a portion. The data show about 95,000 clones, nearly 80% seen once. The sequencing sample was made of PBMCs. These receptors all come from a woman between 35 and 50 years old in good health and CMV-seropositive. CDR3s include the opening cysteine and the closing phenylalanine or tryptophan. A D gene is named only where the DNA matches it firmly. Not every row has a clone size; where given, it reads once, few, many or a size class.

J,V,D,size,CDR3,DNA
TRBJ2-1,TRBV28,TRBD1,NA,CASSRGQLMFNEQFF,TGTGCCAGCAGTAGGGGACAGCTGATGTTCAATGAGCAGTTCTTC
TRBJ2-7,TRBV4-1,TRBD1,NA,CASSQPGTALLEQYF,TGCGCCAGCAGCCAGCCGGGGACAGCGCTTTTGGAGCAGTACTTC
TRBJ1-1,TRBV6-5,TRBD1,NA,CASRRTGNTEAFF,TGTGCCAGCAGACGGACAGGCAACACTGAAGCTTTCTTT
TRBJ2-2,TRBV15,TRBD2,once,CATSRELAAQAGELFF,TGTGCCACCAGCAGAGAACTAGCGGCTCAGGCCGGGGAGCTGTTTTTT
TRBJ1-5,TRBV7-2,NA,NA,CASSPARQLKIHQPQHF,TGTGCCAGCAGCCCGGCCCGACAGCTCAAAATTCATCAGCCCCAGCATTTT
TRBJ1-2,TRBV9,TRBD1,NA,CASSPTGTGGNGYTF,TGTGCCAGCAGCCCGACCGGGACAGGGGGTAATGGCTACACCTTC
TRBJ2-1,TRBV5-1,TRBD2,NA,CASSKKPRGLALDNEQFF,TGCGCCAGCAGCAAAAAACCCAGGGGACTAGCGTTGGACAATGAGCAGTTCTTC
TRBJ2-1,TRBV19,TRBD2,few,CASSSTSGRADEQFF,TGTGCCAGTAGCTCAACTAGCGGGAGGGCCGATGAGCAGTTCTTC
TRBJ2-1,TRBV5-4,NA,NA,CASSLANYLAGQFF,TGTGCCAGCAGCTTGGCCAACTACTTGGCGGGGCAGTTCTTC
TRBJ2-1,TRBV15,TRBD2,NA,CATSRTSGAYNEQFF,TGTGCCACCAGCAGAACTAGCGGGGCTTACAATGAGCAGTTCTTC
TRBJ1-1,TRBV7-9,TRBD1,few,CASSLGQGGLKNTEAFF,TGTGCCAGCAGCTTAGGACAGGGGGGTCTCAAAAACACTGAAGCTTTCTTT
TRBJ1-5,TRBV19,TRBD1,NA,CASSSAGGDQPQHF,TGTGCCAGTAGTAGTGCAGGGGGCGATCAGCCCCAGCATTTT
TRBJ2-3,TRBV7-9,TRBD2,NA,CASSSGDRRRERADTQYF,TGTGCCAGCAGCTCCGGAGACCGGAGGCGGGAGAGGGCAGATACGCAGTATTTT
TRBJ1-2,TRBV7-9,NA,NA,CASSPEGYYGYTF,TGTGCCAGCAGCCCGGAGGGATATTATGGCTACACCTTC
TRBJ1-2,TRBV5-1,TRBD1,NA,CASRGTGDLYGYTF,TGCGCCAGCAGGGGGACAGGGGACCTCTATGGCTACACCTTC
TRBJ2-2,TRBV5-8,TRBD2,few,CASSLAAGTNTGELFF,TGTGCCAGCAGCTTGGCAGCGGGAACGAACACCGGGGAGCTGTTTTTT
TRBJ1-4,TRBV7-2,NA,NA,CASSLDTGEGEKLFF,TGTGCCAGCAGCCTCGACACGGGGGAGGGTGAAAAACTGTTTTTT
TRBJ2-7,TRBV11-3,NA,once,CASSLDWGVGGHSYEQYF,TGTGCCAGCAGCTTAGATTGGGGTGTGGGGGGTCACTCCTACGAGCAGTACTTC
TRBJ1-1,TRBV29-1,TRBD1,NA,CSTRGQGGDTEAFF,TGCAGCACCCGCGGACAGGGCGGGGACACTGAAGCTTTCTTT
TRBJ2-1,TRBV6-4,TRBD2,NA,CASRSWWTSGNEQFF,TGTGCCAGTAGGTCCTGGTGGACTAGTGGCAATGAGCAGTTCTTC
TRBJ2-5,TRBV27,NA,large,CASSGGLPQETQYF,TGTGCCAGCAGTGGAGGGCTCCCGCAAGAGACCCAGTACTTC
TRBJ1-1,TRBV10-1,TRBD1,NA,CASSESIQGAWSTEAFF,TGCGCCAGCAGTGAGTCGATCCAGGGGGCTTGGTCCACTGAAGCTTTCTTT
TRBJ2-4,TRBV10-2,TRBD1,NA,CASNDEARDSVLAPKNIQYF,TGCGCCAGCAACGACGAAGCCCGGGACAGTGTTTTGGCTCCCAAAAACATTCAGTACTTC
TRBJ2-4,TRBV5-1,TRBD1,NA,CASSTGQGGSKNIQYF,TGCGCCAGCAGCACCGGACAGGGAGGATCCAAAAACATTCAGTACTTC
TRBJ2-3,TRBV19,TRBD1,NA,CASSDRATDTQYF,TGTGCCAGTTCTGACAGGGCCACAGATACGCAGTATTTT
TRBJ2-7,TRBV4-1,TRBD2,few,CASSPEAIAGGEQYF,TGCGCCAGCAGCCCCGAGGCGATAGCGGGGGGCGAGCAGTACTTC
TRBJ2-3,TRBV9,TRBD2,NA,CASSANIAGSTDTQYF,TGTGCCAGCAGCGCCAACATAGCGGGGAGCACAGATACGCAGTATTTT
TRBJ2-7,TRBV18,NA,NA,CASSPASKGYEQYF,TGTGCCAGCTCACCGGCTAGCAAAGGTTACGAGCAGTACTTC
TRBJ1-5,TRBV28,TRBD1,few,CASSLTFPGTGVGQPQHF,TGTGCCAGCAGCCTAACGTTTCCCGGGACAGGGGTTGGTCAGCCCCAGCATTTT
TRBJ2-5,TRBV5-1,NA,NA,CASSLGRGEETQYF,TGCGCCAGCAGCCTAGGACGGGGTGAAGAGACCCAGTACTTC
TRBJ1-2,TRBV19,NA,NA,CASRGGDGYTF,TGTGCCAGTAGGGGAGGGGATGGCTACACCTTC
TRBJ2-7,TRBV5-1,NA,NA,CASRRGTYEQYF,TGCGCCAGCAGGAGAGGAACCTACGAGCAGTACTTC
TRBJ2-6,TRBV5-4,TRBD1,once,CASSLDQGAPAGTNVLTF,TGTGCCAGCAGCTTGGACCAGGGGGCTCCTGCTGGGACCAACGTCCTGACTTTC
TRBJ2-3,TRBV2,TRBD1,NA,CASSEADRVTDTQYF,TGTGCCAGCAGTGAAGCGGACAGGGTCACAGATACGCAGTATTTT
TRBJ2-7,TRBV5-8,NA,NA,CASFRVGAEQYF,TGTGCCAGTTTTAGGGTGGGGGCCGAGCAGTACTTC
TRBJ2-5,TRBV28,NA,NA,CASSSGQSEETQYF,TGTGCCAGCAGTTCCGGACAGTCGGAAGAGACCCAGTACTTC
TRBJ2-3,TRBV19,TRBD2,NA,CASSSLAGEGTDTQYF,TGTGCCAGTAGTTCCTTAGCGGGAGAGGGGACAGATACGCAGTATTTT
TRBJ1-2,TRBV5-1,TRBD1,NA,CASSLGGQGGGYTF,TGCGCCAGCAGCTTGGGGGGACAGGGTGGTGGCTACACCTTC
TRBJ2-4,TRBV9,TRBD2,NA,CASSASGRVAKNIQYF,TGTGCCAGCAGCGCTAGCGGGAGGGTAGCCAAAAACATTCAGTACTTC
TRBJ2-5,TRBV28,NA,NA,CASRLGGSGPPAGETQYF,TGTGCCAGCAGGCTAGGTGGGTCCGGACCACCAGCGGGAGAGACCCAGTACTTC
TRBJ1-2,TRBV25-1,TRBD1,NA,CASSEGQGKYGYTF,TGTGCCAGCAGTGAGGGACAGGGAAAGTATGGCTACACCTTC
TRBJ2-3,TRBV28,NA,NA,CASSYSQGMTDTQYF,TGTGCCAGCAGTTACTCCCAGGGTATGACAGATACGCAGTATTTT
TRBJ2-5,TRBV10-3,TRBD2,NA,CAISESRASGRSETQYF,TGTGCCATCAGTGAGTCGAGGGCTAGCGGGAGATCAGAGACCCAGTACTTC
TRBJ1-3,TRBV28,TRBD1,NA,CASSTMMTGWGYSGNTIYF,TGTGCCAGCAGCACGATGATGACAGGGTGGGGATACTCTGGAAACACCATATATTTT
TRBJ1-3,TRBV4-1,NA,NA,CASSQDRGSALSSGNTIYF,TGCGCCAGCAGCCAAGATCGCGGCAGCGCCTTGAGCTCTGGAAACACCATATATTTT
TRBJ2-6,TRBV18,NA,NA,CASSPARHSGANVLTF,TGTGCCAGCTCACCAGCGAGACACTCTGGGGCCAACGTCCTGACTTTC
TRBJ2-2,TRBV7-7,NA,NA,CASSSRRVAGELFF,TGTGCTAGCAGCTCACGGCGGGTTGCCGGGGAGCTGTTTTTT
TRBJ2-1,TRBV11-2,TRBD1,NA,CASSLGTGIDNEQFF,TGTGCCAGCAGCTTAGGGACAGGGATCGACAATGAGCAGTTCTTC